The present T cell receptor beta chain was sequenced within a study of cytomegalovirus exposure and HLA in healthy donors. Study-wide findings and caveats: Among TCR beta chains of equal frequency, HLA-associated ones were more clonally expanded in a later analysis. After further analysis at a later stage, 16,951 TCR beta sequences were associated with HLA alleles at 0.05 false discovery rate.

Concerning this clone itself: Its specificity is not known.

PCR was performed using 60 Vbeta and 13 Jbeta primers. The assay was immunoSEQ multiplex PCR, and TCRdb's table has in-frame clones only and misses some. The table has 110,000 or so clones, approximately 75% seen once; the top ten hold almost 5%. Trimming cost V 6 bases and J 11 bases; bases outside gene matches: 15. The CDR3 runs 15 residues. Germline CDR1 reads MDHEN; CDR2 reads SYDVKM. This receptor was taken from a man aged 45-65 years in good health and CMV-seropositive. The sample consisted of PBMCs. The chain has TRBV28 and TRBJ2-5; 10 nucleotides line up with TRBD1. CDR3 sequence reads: CASSLMTGGKGEQYF. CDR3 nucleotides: TGTGCCAGCAGCCTGATGACAGGGGGCAAAGGAGAGCAGTACTTC.